These 30 T cell receptor beta chains originate from one sample sequenced in a study of cytotoxic CD8 clonotypes in ibrutinib-treated CLL. Generated by immunoSEQ multiplex PCR, the TCRdb table keeps only in-frame clones and is missing some. The repertoire includes 100,000 to 150,000 clones, 80% to 90% of them detected once, and under 2.5% sits in the top ten. Sequenced material: PBMCs, taken after 24 months of ibrutinib treatment. All receptors come from a human donor with chronic lymphocytic leukemia.

The chain recombines TRBV10-3 with TRBJ1-4; D ambiguous. Germline CDR1 reads ENHRY; CDR2 reads SYGVKD. Trimming stripped 6 bases from V and 5 bases from J, with 10 bases between. The CDR3 sequence is 13 residues long. This CDR3 is CAISTGQNEKLFF. CDR3 coding DNA: TGTGCCATCAGCACCGGCCAAAATGAAAAACTGTTTTTT.

The rearrangement uses TRBV4-1 and TRBJ2-7, with 13 bases identical to TRBD2. The trim removed 1 base at V and 7 bases at J, leaving 7 bases unmatched. The CDR3 extends over 16 amino acids. The germline V gene encodes CDR1 MGHRA and CDR2 YSYEKL. The CDR3 spells CASSQVGRTSGSEQYF. CDR3 DNA: TGCGCCAGCAGCCAAGTGGGAAGGACTAGCGGGAGTGAGCAGTACTTC.

The rearrangement uses TRBV9 and TRBJ1-3; 8 bases align to TRBD1. Germline V CDR1 and CDR2: SGDLS, YYNGEE. V was clipped by 5 bases and J by 9 bases; unmatched bases: 13. This CDR3 has 15 amino acids. In nucleotides, the CDR3 is TGTGCCAGCAGTCCCCAGGGGGCTCCCGAAGGCACCATATATTTT. Encoded protein: CASSPQGAPEGTIYF.

J is TRBJ2-3 and V is TRBV27, with D possibly TRBD1 on 6 matching bases. There are 16 residues in the CDR3. V was trimmed by 1 base and J by 2 bases, leaving 13 bases between them. Per the germline V gene, CDR1 is MNHEY and CDR2 is SMNVEV (reference sequence). In DNA form, the CDR3 reads TGTGCCAGCAGTTTATTCGTCAGGGGCTCCACAGATACGCAGTATTTT. Amino acid sequence: CASSLFVRGSTDTQYF.

The V and J genes are TRBV2 and TRBJ2-3; the D is unclear. The germline CDR1 and CDR2 sequences are SNHLY and FYNNEI. V lost 8 bases and J lost 1, with 13 bases in between. This CDR3 comprises 14 residues. The CDR3 here is CASVLGGGTDTQYF. The CDR3 DNA is TGTGCCAGCGTTCTGGGTGGTGGCACAGATACGCAGTATTTT.

The chain combines TRBV18 with TRBJ2-5, with TRBD2 matching 7 bases. Germline values: CDR1 KGHSH, CDR2 LQKENI. The V segment lost 3 bases and the J segment 1 base; nucleotides outside the gene matches: 2. The CDR3 totals 14 residues. The CDR3 loop reads CASSPSGGQETQYF. In DNA, the CDR3 is TGTGCCAGCTCACCGTCGGGGGGCCAAGAGACCCAGTACTTC.

The V and J genes are TRBV28 and TRBJ2-1; D perhaps matches TRBD2 (6 bases). Germline-derived CDR1 and CDR2 are MDHEN and SYDVKM. Between the trimmed V and J ends, which lost 6 bases and 6 bases, there was a span of 18 bases. The CDR3 has 15 residues. CDR3 region: CASSPIGGPGNEQFF. The CDR3 nucleotides are TGTGCCAGCAGCCCCATAGGAGGGCCGGGCAATGAGCAGTTCTTC.

The V and J genes are TRBV4-2 and TRBJ1-5; D possibly corresponds to TRBD1 (5 bases). Germline V gives CDR1 LGHNA, CDR2 YNFKEQ. The ends were cut back, 4 bases at V and 4 bases at J, with 11 bases in the middle. CDR3 length: 14 residues. The CDR3 DNA sequence: TGTGCCAGCAGCCCCGGGACGGAGAATCAGCCCCAGCATTTT. It codes for CASSPGTENQPQHF.

This chain uses TRBV2 with TRBJ2-7; 9 bases are shared with TRBD1. The V segment lost 8 bases and the J segment 5 bases; nucleotides outside the gene matches: 7. The CDR3 is 13 residues long. CDR1 is SNHLY and CDR2 is FYNNEI in the germline V gene. The CDR3 coding sequence is TGTGCCAGCCACGGGACAGGGTACCACGAGCAGTACTTC. This gives the protein CASHGTGYHEQYF.

The chain uses TRBV2 and TRBJ2-7; D not resolved. V lost 1 base and J 7 bases, leaving 14 bases between the germline ends. Germline V lookup: CDR1 SNHLY, CDR2 FYNNEI. The CDR3 is 14 residues long. The CDR3 nucleotides read TGTGCCAGCAGTGAAGAGGTAGACACGACAGAGCAGTACTTC. Its protein is CASSEEVDTTEQYF.

This clone has only a few counts. The V gene is TRBV10-3, the J gene TRBJ2-1; 10 bases fit TRBD2. CDR1 is ENHRY and CDR2 is SYGVKD in the germline V gene. This CDR3 spans 17 amino acids. V shed 4 bases, J shed 8 bases, and the junction held 14 bases outside the gene matches. CDR3 region: CAISGPSGGFNGDEQFF. The CDR3 region has the DNA TGTGCCATCAGTGGCCCTAGCGGGGGCTTCAACGGGGATGAGCAGTTCTTC.

Here the CDR3 reads CASSPSGLANEQYF. The CDR3, as DNA: TGTGCCAGCAGCCCATCGGGACTAGCAAACGAGCAGTACTTC. The rearrangement uses TRBV7-2 and TRBJ2-7, with 9 bases lining up with TRBD2. The trim removed 5 bases at V and 5 bases at J, leaving 7 bases unmatched. The CDR3 covers 14 residues. Germline CDR1 reads SGHTA; CDR2 reads FQGNSA.

This chain uses TRBV18 with TRBJ2-1; D is perhaps TRBD1 or TRBD2 (6 bases each). V lost 0 bases and J 0 bases, leaving 12 bases between the germline ends. The CDR3 has 17 amino acids. Germline V gives CDR1 KGHSH, CDR2 LQKENI. CDR3 residues: CASSPPVADSSYNEQFF. The CDR3 nucleotides read TGTGCCAGCTCACCACCGGTAGCGGACAGCTCCTACAATGAGCAGTTCTTC. The complete variable domain, with remaining parts taken from reference TRBV18 and TRBJ2-1, reads NAGVMQNPRHLVRRRGQEARLRCSPMKGHSHVYWYRQLPEEGLKFMVYLQKENIIDESGMPKERFSAEFPKEGPSILRIQQVVRGDSAAYFCASSPPVADSSYNEQFFGPGTRLTVL.

A few counts support this clone. The chain has TRBV7-9 and TRBJ1-6; D is perhaps TRBD1 (5 bases). CDR3 length: 13 residues. V gave up 5 bases and J gave up 7 bases, with 9 bases separating them. Looked up from germline, CDR1 is SEHNR and CDR2 is FQNEAQ (reference sequence). This chain's CDR3 is CASSRDRNSPLHF. Written as DNA, the CDR3 is TGTGCCAGCAGCAGAGACAGAAATTCACCCCTCCACTTT.

The chain joins TRBV19 to TRBJ1-5, with D possibly being TRBD1 (5 bases). The CDR3 loop spans 16 amino acids. V was trimmed by 3 bases and J by 7 bases, leaving 19 bases between them. Germline values: CDR1 LNHDA, CDR2 SQIVND (reference sequence). The CDR3 coding sequence is TGTGCCAGTAGTATCGTTGATACAGGTGTAGGACAGCCCCAGCATTTT. Its protein product is CASSIVDTGVGQPQHF.

This clone was counted only a few times. The chain combines TRBV9 with TRBJ1-3; D not certain. Germline lookup yields CDR1 SGDLS and CDR2 YYNGEE. With 4 bases removed from V and 5 bases from J, the gap between germline ends came to 10 bases. This CDR3 region has 13 residues. This CDR3 is CASSPGYRNTIYF. CDR3 DNA: TGTGCCAGCAGCCCCGGCTACCGAAACACCATATATTTT. Complete variable domain (other parts from reference TRBV9 and TRBJ1-3): DSGVTQTPKHLITATGQRVTLRCSPRSGDLSVYWYQQSLDQGLQFLIQYYNGEERAKGNILERFSAQQFPDLHSELNLSSLELGDSALYFCASSPGYRNTIYFGEGSWLTVV.

The chain is built from TRBV6-6 and TRBJ2-7; the D gene is possibly TRBD1 (5 bases). V lost 0 bases and J lost 6, with 9 bases in between. This CDR3 contains 13 residues. Germline V CDR1 and CDR2: MNHNY, SVGAGI (reference sequence). CDR3 protein: CASSYSLQGEQYF. Here the CDR3 DNA reads TGTGCCAGCAGTTACTCCCTCCAGGGCGAGCAGTACTTC.

The chain combines TRBV11-1 with TRBJ2-5; no clear D gene. Germline assignment: CDR1 SGHAT and CDR2 FQDESV (reference sequence). V was cut by 8 bases and J by 0 bases, with 13 bases left in between. CDR3 length equals 14 residues. The CDR3 nucleotides read TGTGCCAGCGGGCAAGGGCAGTACCAAGAGACCCAGTACTTC. This gives the protein CASGQGQYQETQYF.

The chain joins TRBV5-4 to TRBJ2-5, with 14 bases aligning to TRBD2. The length of the CDR3 is 16 residues. V shed 2 bases and J 3 bases; nucleotides not matched to a gene: 3. Germline V gene sequence: CDR1 SGHNT, CDR2 YYREEE (reference sequence). The CDR3 bases are TGTGCCAGCAGCTTCGCGGGACTAGCGGGAGAAGAGACCCAGTACTTC. Translation gives CASSFAGLAGEETQYF.

The CDR3 sequence: CASSGPGSNRNQPQHF. The CDR3, as DNA: TGTGCCAGCAGTGGTCCGGGGAGCAACAGGAATCAGCCCCAGCATTTT. This chain links TRBV28 with TRBJ1-5; the D gene is possibly TRBD1 (5 bases). The CDR3 extends over 16 amino acids. Trimming removed 5 bases from V and 4 bases from J, with 18 bases in between. Germline CDR1 MDHEN, CDR2 SYDVKM.

This chain links TRBV27 with TRBJ1-2; D gene unclear. Germline loops: CDR1 MNHEY, CDR2 SMNVEV (reference sequence). With 0 bases removed from V and 8 bases from J, the gap between germline ends came to 10 bases. The CDR3 consists of 13 residues. Here the CDR3 DNA reads TGTGCCAGCAGTTTATCCAGGACGGCCGGCTACACCTTC. This sequence encodes CASSLSRTAGYTF.

The chain links TRBV19 to TRBJ2-2, with D perhaps being TRBD1 or TRBD2 (6 bases each). CDR1 is LNHDA, CDR2 SQIVND, per germline (reference sequence). V lost 3 bases and J 5 bases, leaving 10 bases between the germline ends. The CDR3 extends over 14 amino acids. For the CDR3, the DNA is TGTGCCAGTAGTATTCAGGGGAGGACCGGGGAGCTGTTTTTT. Translated, it gives CASSIQGRTGELFF.

V and J are TRBV19 and TRBJ1-4, with 12 nucleotides matching TRBD1. The length of the CDR3 is 19 residues. From germline, CDR1 is LNHDA and CDR2 SQIVND (reference sequence). J lost 0 bases, V lost 7 bases, and 12 bases had no gene match. The DNA for the CDR3 is TGTGCCAGTACCCCGTGGGGACAGGGGGCAATTGCAACTAATGAAAAACTGTTTTTT. Protein product: CASTPWGQGAIATNEKLFF.

The V call is TRBV30, the J call TRBJ2-2; a possible D gene is TRBD2 (5 bases). Per the germline V gene, CDR1 is GTSNPN and CDR2 is SVGIG (reference sequence). This CDR3 has 14 amino acids. The V gene lost 5 bases and the J gene lost 3 bases, with 13 bases spanning the gap. CDR3 DNA: TGTGCCTGGGCGGGCCTAGCTGACACCGGGGAGCTGTTTTTT. It translates to CAWAGLADTGELFF.

The V gene is TRBV4-1, the J gene TRBJ2-1, with D perhaps matching TRBD1 (6 bases). V lost 1 base, J lost 0 bases, and 10 bases lay in between. CDR3 size: 16 residues. Germline CDR1 is MGHRA and CDR2 is YSYEKL. Here the CDR3 DNA reads TGCGCCAGCAGCCAAGCCCAGGGGACCTCCTACAATGAGCAGTTCTTC. Its protein is CASSQAQGTSYNEQFF.

This chain connects TRBV10-2 to TRBJ1-5; D gene ambiguous. Germline V lookup: CDR1 WSHSY, CDR2 SAAADI. Trimming cost V 0 bases and J 5 bases, with 14 bases left between them. CDR3 length equals 16 residues. In DNA, the CDR3 is TGCGCCAGCAGTGAGTCAGGGTGGTATATGGATCAGCCCCAGCATTTT. This translates into CASSESGWYMDQPQHF.

The gene calls are TRBV5-1 and TRBJ1-3, with D perhaps TRBD1 (6 bases). Germline V gene sequence: CDR1 SGHRS, CDR2 YFSETQ. V lost 2 bases, J lost 4 bases, and 13 bases lay in between. The CDR3 extends over 15 amino acids. CDR3 DNA sequence: TGCGCCAGCAGCTTACAGGGAGATATCGGAAACACCATATATTTT. Its translation: CASSLQGDIGNTIYF.

J is TRBJ2-1 and V is TRBV10-2; TRBD2 is a possible D gene (6 bases). Germline-derived CDR1 and CDR2 are WSHSY and SAAADI. V was trimmed by 8 bases and J by 2 bases, leaving 13 bases between them. This CDR3 spans 14 amino acids. The DNA for the CDR3 is TGCGCCAGCTCTCGAGTAGCGGCCTACAATGAGCAGTTCTTC. Translating it yields CASSRVAAYNEQFF.

The chain carries TRBV2 and TRBJ1-6; D is undetermined. The CDR3 covers 15 residues. V gave up 10 bases and J gave up 3 bases, with 16 bases separating them. Germline CDR1 reads SNHLY; CDR2 reads FYNNEI. CDR3 bases: TGTGCCAACGCCAAGGGAGAAAACTATAATTCACCCCTCCACTTT. Protein: CANAKGENYNSPLHF.

The chain combines TRBV28 with TRBJ2-7, with a tentative D call TRBD1 (5 bases). The CDR3 runs 14 residues. Trimming left V 5 bases short and J 6 bases short, with 17 bases between. CDR1 MDHEN and CDR2 SYDVKM come from the germline V gene. CDR3 sequence (DNA): TGTGCCAGCAGTGTCATATGGGGCCTGGGCGAGCAGTACTTC. Its protein is CASSVIWGLGEQYF.